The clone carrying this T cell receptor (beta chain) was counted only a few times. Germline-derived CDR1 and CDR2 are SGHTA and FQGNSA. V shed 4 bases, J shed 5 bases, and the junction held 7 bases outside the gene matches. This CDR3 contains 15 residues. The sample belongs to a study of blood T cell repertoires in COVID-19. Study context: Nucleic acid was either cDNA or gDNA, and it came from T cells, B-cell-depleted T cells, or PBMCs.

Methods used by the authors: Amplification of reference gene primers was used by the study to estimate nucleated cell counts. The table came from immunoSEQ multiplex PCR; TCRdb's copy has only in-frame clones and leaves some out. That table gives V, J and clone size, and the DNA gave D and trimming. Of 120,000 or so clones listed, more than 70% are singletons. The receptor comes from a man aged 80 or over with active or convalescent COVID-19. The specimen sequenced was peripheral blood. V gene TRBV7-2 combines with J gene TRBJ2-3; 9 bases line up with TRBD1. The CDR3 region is CASSSTGGAGDTQYF. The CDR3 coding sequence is TGTGCCAGCAGCTCAACAGGGGGCGCAGGAGATACGCAGTATTTT.